This TCR beta chain was captured by sequencing in a study of neurological immune-mediated disorders. Study outcomes and limitations: Private repertoires in all groups were suggested by the absence of shared CDR3 amino acid sequences among expanded clones across subjects.

The CDR3 spans 14 residues. The V gene's germline CDR1 is DFQATT and CDR2 SNEGSKA (reference sequence). V lost 6 bases and J lost 0, with 15 bases in between. The authors obtained over 170 million TCR-beta sequences from 15-18 subjects per sequencing run. TCRdb itself ran the 5' RACE reads through MiXCR, one entry per CDR3 protein. The profile shows some 30,000 distinct CDR3 sequences, about a sixth of them singletons. Time point denoted: technical triplicate 3. This clonotype is labeled medium-sized. Its antigen is unknown. The TCR originated in a female donor with HTLV-1-associated myelopathy (HAM/TSP). The chain combines TRBV20-1 with TRBJ2-7, with unresolved D. Sequenced: CD4+ T cells from blood. The CDR3 protein is CSAVDAGSSYEQYF. DNA of the CDR3: TGCAGTGCCGTCGATGCCGGGTCCTCCTACGAGCAGTACTTC.